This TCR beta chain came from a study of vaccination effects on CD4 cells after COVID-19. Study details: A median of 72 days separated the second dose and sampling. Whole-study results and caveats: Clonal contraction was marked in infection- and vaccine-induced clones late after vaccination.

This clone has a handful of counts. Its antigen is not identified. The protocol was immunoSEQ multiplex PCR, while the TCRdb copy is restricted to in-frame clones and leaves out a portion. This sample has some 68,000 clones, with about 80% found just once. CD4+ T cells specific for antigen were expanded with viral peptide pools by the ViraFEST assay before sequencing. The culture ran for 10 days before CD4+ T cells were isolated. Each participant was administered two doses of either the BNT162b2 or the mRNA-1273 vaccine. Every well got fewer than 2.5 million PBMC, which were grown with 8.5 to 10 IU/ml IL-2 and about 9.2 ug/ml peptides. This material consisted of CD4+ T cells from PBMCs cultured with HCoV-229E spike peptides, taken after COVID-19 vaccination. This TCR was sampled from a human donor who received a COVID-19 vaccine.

The CDR3 loop is CASSETGVANYGYTF. The CDR3 DNA is TGTGCCAGCAGTGAGACTGGGGTCGCTAACTATGGCTACACCTTC. The chain carries TRBV28 and TRBJ1-2; D is ambiguous. This CDR3 contains 15 residues. Germline-derived CDR1 and CDR2 are MDHEN and SYDVKM. Trimming removed 5 bases from V and 0 bases from J, with 13 bases in between.